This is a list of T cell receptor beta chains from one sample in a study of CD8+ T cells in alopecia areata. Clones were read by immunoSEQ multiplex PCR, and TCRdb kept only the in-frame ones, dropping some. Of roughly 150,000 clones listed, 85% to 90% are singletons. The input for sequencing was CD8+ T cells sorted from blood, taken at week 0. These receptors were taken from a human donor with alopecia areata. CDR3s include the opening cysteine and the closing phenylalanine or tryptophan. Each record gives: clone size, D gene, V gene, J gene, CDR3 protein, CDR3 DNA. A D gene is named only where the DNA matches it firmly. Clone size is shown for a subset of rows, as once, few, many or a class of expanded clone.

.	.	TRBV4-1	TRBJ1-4	CASSQVNEKLFF	TGCGCCAGCAGCCAGGTTAATGAAAAACTGTTTTTT
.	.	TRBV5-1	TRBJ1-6	CASSLADGKSSPLHF	TGCGCCAGCAGCTTGGCCGACGGGAAAAGTTCACCCCTCCACTTT
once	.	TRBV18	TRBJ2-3	CASSIPGVNTQYF	TGTGCCAGCTCAATCCCGGGAGTGAATACGCAGTATTTT
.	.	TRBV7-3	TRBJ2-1	CASSLKVRDEQFF	TGTGCCAGCAGCTTAAAGGTTCGGGATGAGCAGTTCTTC
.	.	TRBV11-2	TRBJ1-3	CASSLDRSSGNTIYF	TGTGCCAGCAGCTTAGACAGGTCCTCTGGAAACACCATATATTTT
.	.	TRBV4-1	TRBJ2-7	CASSQVSSPRNEQYF	TGCGCCAGCAGCCAAGTCTCTAGCCCCCGGAACGAGCAGTACTTC
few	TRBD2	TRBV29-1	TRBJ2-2	CSVREANTGELFF	TGCAGCGTTCGGGAGGCGAACACCGGGGAGCTGTTTTTT
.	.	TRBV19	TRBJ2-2	CASTVAGELFF	TGTGCCAGTACCGTAGCCGGGGAGCTGTTTTTT
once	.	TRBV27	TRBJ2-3	CASSFIAGTDTQYF	TGTGCCAGCAGTTTCATAGCGGGCACAGATACGCAGTATTTT
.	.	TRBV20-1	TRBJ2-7	CSAGETNEQYF	TGCAGTGCTGGGGAAACGAACGAGCAGTACTTC
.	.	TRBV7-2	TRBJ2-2	CASSLTPAPNTGELFF	TGTGCCAGCAGCTTAACCCCGGCCCCGAACACCGGGGAGCTGTTTTTT
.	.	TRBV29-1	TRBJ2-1	CSVGSEQFF	TGCAGCGTTGGAAGTGAGCAGTTCTTC
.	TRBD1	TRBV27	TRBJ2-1	CASRSRQGAYNEQFF	TGTGCCAGCAGATCCCGACAGGGGGCTTACAATGAGCAGTTCTTC
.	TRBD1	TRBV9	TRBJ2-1	CASSEGQPHIGQFF	TGTGCCAGCTCTGAGGGACAGCCCCACATTGGGCAGTTCTTC
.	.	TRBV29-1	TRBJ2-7	CSVEDQDSYEQYF	TGCAGCGTTGAAGATCAGGATAGCTACGAGCAGTACTTC
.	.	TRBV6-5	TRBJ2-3	CASRGSGDTQYF	TGTGCCAGCAGGGGGAGCGGGGATACGCAGTATTTT
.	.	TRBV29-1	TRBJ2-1	CSVEDCPSASCGRQDEQFF	TGCAGCGTTGAAGATTGTCCTTCGGCCTCTTGCGGGAGACAGGATGAGCAGTTCTTC
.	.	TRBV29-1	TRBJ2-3	CSDVVVDTQYF	TGCAGCGACGTAGTGGTAGATACGCAGTATTTT
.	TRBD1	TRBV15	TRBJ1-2	CATSREGTGAGYTF	TGTGCCACCAGCAGAGAGGGGACAGGGGCTGGCTACACCTTC
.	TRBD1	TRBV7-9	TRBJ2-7	CASSPGTGANSYEQYF	TGTGCCAGCAGCCCAGGGACAGGGGCGAACTCCTACGAGCAGTACTTC
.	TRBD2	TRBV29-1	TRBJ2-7	CSVTTRGGKKFSYEQYF	TGCAGCGTTACGACTCGCGGGGGAAAGAAATTTAGCTACGAGCAGTACTTC
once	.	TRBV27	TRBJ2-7	CASSLLARFHEQYF	TGTGCCAGCAGTTTACTAGCCAGGTTCCACGAGCAGTACTTC
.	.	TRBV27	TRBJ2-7	CASSGPPGPSSYEQYF	TGTGCCAGCAGTGGCCCACCGGGTCCAAGTTCCTACGAGCAGTACTTC